This T cell receptor (beta chain) stems from a study of control samples from healthy donors and cancer patients. Repertoires were generated with immunoSEQ multiplex PCR, while TCRdb's copy carries only in-frame clones and drops some. The table has around 130,000 clones, around 90% seen once; the top ten hold approximately 39%. CDR1 KGHSH and CDR2 LQKENI come from the germline V gene. V lost 2 bases and J 2 bases, leaving 12 bases between the germline ends. The CDR3 is 15 amino acids. V usage is TRBV18 and J usage is TRBJ1-1; weak D call: TRBD1 (5 bases). The sequence came from a man aged 45 to 65 in good health. Material: blood. CDR3 in DNA: TGTGCCAGCTCACCAGCAGGGTGGGGCAACACTGAAGCTTTCTTT. Translated, it gives CASSPAGWGNTEAFF.